A selection of T cell receptor beta chains follows, all from one sample in a study of shared clonotypes between healthy human individuals. Sequencing was performed with immunoSEQ multiplex PCR; in TCRdb, only in-frame clones are kept and a portion is missing. Among approximately 320,000 clones, around 86% were seen once, and the ten largest hold 15% to 20%. The sample consisted of memory CD8+ T cells sorted from blood. The receptors were sampled from a man younger than 35 in good health. Both conserved end residues are part of each CDR3. D genes are given only for firm matches. Size is omitted from some rows. Given values are once, few, many or a class for expanded clones.

clone size | D gene | J gene | V gene | CDR3 DNA | CDR3 protein
- | - | TRBJ2-1 | TRBV11-2 | TGTGCCAGCACCGTCCGGGACTCCGGTTACAATGAGCAGTTCTTC | CASTVRDSGYNEQFF
- | - | TRBJ1-1 | TRBV7-2 | TGTGCCAGCAGCTTAGATATCAGGGTATCTTTCTTT | CASSLDIRVSFF
once | - | TRBJ1-5 | TRBV5-1 | TGCGCCAGCAGCCCTCGGGGTTTGGAGCCCCAGCATTTT | CASSPRGLEPQHF
- | TRBD2 | TRBJ2-3 | TRBV6-1 | TGTGCCAGCAGTGAATGGCTAGCGGGATCCACTAGCACAGATACGCAGTATTTT | CASSEWLAGSTSTDTQYF
- | - | TRBJ2-1 | TRBV10-3 | TGTGCCATCAGCCCCGGGACGGCTAATGAGCAGTTCTTC | CAISPGTANEQFF
- | - | TRBJ2-7 | TRBV7-8 | TGTGCCAGCAGCTTAGAAAGGGATTACGAGCAGTACTTC | CASSLERDYEQYF
medium-sized | - | TRBJ1-1 | TRBV6-6 | TGTGCCAGCGGACCTGTGAACACTGAAGCTTTCTTT | CASGPVNTEAFF
- | TRBD1 | TRBJ1-5 | TRBV4-1 | TGCGCCAGCAGCCAAGGTTGGGCAGGGGGCGGCCAGCCCCAGCATTTT | CASSQGWAGGGQPQHF
- | - | TRBJ2-7 | TRBV5-4 | TGTGCCAGCAGCTTGGGGGGGACCCCAGAGCAGTACTTC | CASSLGGTPEQYF
once | - | TRBJ2-7 | TRBV28 | TGTGCCAGCAGCCTTGACTTATACGAGCAGTACTTC | CASSLDLYEQYF
- | - | TRBJ2-5 | TRBV5-6 | TGTGCCAGCAGCCTCCTCGAGGAGACCCAGTACTTC | CASSLLEETQYF
- | TRBD2 | TRBJ2-5 | TRBV11-1 | TGTGCCAGCAGCTTTGGTGCGGGGGGGCCGGGAGAGACCCAGTACTTC | CASSFGAGGPGETQYF
- | - | TRBJ1-2 | TRBV9 | TGTGCCAGCAGCGTAGCGTCCGGGGACGACTATGGCTACACCTTC | CASSVASGDDYGYTF
- | - | TRBJ2-7 | TRBV2 | TGTGCCAGCAGTGAAGCCACGATTACCTACGAGCAGTACTTC | CASSEATITYEQYF
- | TRBD1 | TRBJ2-7 | TRBV27 | TGTGCCACCAAGATCTGGACAGGGGTTAACGAGCAGTACTTC | CATKIWTGVNEQYF
- | - | TRBJ2-1 | TRBV27 | TGTGCCAGCAGTCCCGGGCCCAATGAGCAGTTCTTC | CASSPGPNEQFF
- | - | TRBJ1-1 | TRBV27 | TGTGCCAGCAGTTCCTCCACTACAGAAGCTTTCTTT | CASSSSTTEAFF
- | - | TRBJ2-7 | TRBV12-5 | TGTGCTAGTGGTTTGGTAGGCGCGAGATCCTACGAGCAGTACTTC | CASGLVGARSYEQYF
few | - | TRBJ2-2 | TRBV7-9 | TGTGCCAGCAGCCACCCGGAGGGGGCCCAGAACACCGGGGAGCTGTTTTTT | CASSHPEGAQNTGELFF
- | TRBD1 | TRBJ2-7 | TRBV27 | TGTGCCAGCAGTTTGACAGGGGGCGGCTACGAGCAGTACTTC | CASSLTGGGYEQYF
- | - | TRBJ2-1 | TRBV27 | TGTGCCAGCAGTTTGCCAGGGATCCCAGAGCAGTTCTTC | CASSLPGIPEQFF
- | - | TRBJ2-7 | TRBV9 | TGTGCCAGCAGCCCCGGGGAGTACGAGCAGTACTTC | CASSPGEYEQYF
- | - | TRBJ2-1 | TRBV7-2 | TGTGCCAGCAGCTCCAGCCGAGACAATGAGCAGTTCTTC | CASSSSRDNEQFF
- | TRBD2 | TRBJ2-1 | TRBV4-2 | TGTGCCAGCAGCCAAGACGGAAACGGGGGGGCTGCCTACAATGAGCAGTTCTTC | CASSQDGNGGAAYNEQFF
- | - | TRBJ1-5 | TRBV4-1 | TGCGCCAGCAGCGAAGGGGGGGCTCAGCCCCAGCATTTT | CASSEGGAQPQHF
- | - | TRBJ1-1 | TRBV6-6 | TGTGCCAGCAGTTACGCGGCGGGCGGTAGGACTGAAGCTTTCTTT | CASSYAAGGRTEAFF
- | - | TRBJ2-7 | TRBV7-9 | TGTGCCAGCAGCTCTCAGGAAACGATCTACGAGCAGTACTTC | CASSSQETIYEQYF
- | TRBD2 | TRBJ2-1 | TRBV6-1 | TGTGCCAGCCAGGGAGGGAATGAGCAGTTCTTC | CASQGGNEQFF
once | - | TRBJ1-1 | TRBV10-3 | TGTGCCATCAGTGAGTCCGGGGGCTTCACTGAAGCTTTCTTT | CAISESGGFTEAFF
- | - | TRBJ2-1 | TRBV9 | TGTGCCAGCAGCACAAGTGAGGGTTCCTACAATGAGCAGTTCTTC | CASSTSEGSYNEQFF
- | TRBD1 | TRBJ1-3 | TRBV10-2 | TGCGCCAGCAGGGGGACAGGTACAGGAAACACCATATATTTT | CASRGTGTGNTIYF
- | - | TRBJ1-2 | TRBV6-5 | TGTGCCAGCAGTTACTCGGAAGGCTATGGCTACACCTTC | CASSYSEGYGYTF
- | - | TRBJ2-3 | TRBV7-9 | TGTGCCAGCAGCTTTGGAGGGAGCACAGATACGCAGTATTTT | CASSFGGSTDTQYF
- | - | TRBJ2-1 | TRBV7-9 | TGTGCCAGCAGCCCAATCGGGTTACTAGAGCAGTTCTTC | CASSPIGLLEQFF
- | - | TRBJ1-5 | TRBV10-3 | TGTGCCATCAGTGAGGTAGGGGGAAGACAGCCCCAGCATTTT | CAISEVGGRQPQHF
- | - | TRBJ2-6 | TRBV6-6 | TGTGCCAGCAGTACGTTCGAGGTCGATGGGGCCAACGTCCTGACTTTC | CASSTFEVDGANVLTF
- | - | TRBJ2-5 | TRBV27 | TGTGCCAGCAGTTTATTTCCGGGGGCTTTTTTAGAGACCCAGTACTTC | CASSLFPGAFLETQYF
- | - | TRBJ2-5 | TRBV9 | TGTGCCAGCAGCGTAGCCCAGGGCGTGGAGACCCAGTACTTC | CASSVAQGVETQYF